A single T cell receptor beta chain is shown here with its context. These data come from a study of T cell changes during pregnancy in multiple sclerosis. The data were produced by immunoSEQ multiplex PCR, yet TCRdb's version contains in-frame clones alone and is incomplete. The data hold 75,000 to 100,000 clones, with just over 90% observed a single time. The V and J ends lost 8 bases and 4 bases, in that order; junction bases with no gene match: 4. The CDR3 is made up of 11 amino acids. Per the germline V gene, CDR1 is SQVTM and CDR2 is ANQGSEA. Sequenced material: peripheral blood, taken after pregnancy. The TCR was taken from a female donor in good health, enrolled as a control in a pregnancy study. The chain has TRBV29-1 and TRBJ2-5; TRBD1 matches 7 bases. The CDR3 DNA reads TGCAGCTCAAGGACAGGAGAGACCCAGTACTTC. This encodes CSSRTGETQYF.